One sample yielded the 12 T cell receptor beta chains listed below, sequenced in a study of T cell changes during pregnancy in multiple sclerosis. Using immunoSEQ multiplex PCR, the repertoire was profiled, and TCRdb retains in-frame clones only, with some absent. The sample consists of about 17,000 clones, roughly 83% of them appearing once. The starting material was CD8+ T cells from peripheral blood mononuclear cells, obtained in the third trimester of pregnancy. These receptors all stem from a female donor in good health, enrolled as a control in a pregnancy study.

V usage is TRBV9 and J usage is TRBJ2-7; D may be TRBD1 (7 bases). Germline V gene sequence: CDR1 SGDLS, CDR2 YYNGEE. The length of the CDR3 is 15 residues. Trimming left V 0 bases short and J 2 bases short, with 12 bases between. CDR3 sequence (DNA): TGTGCCAGCAGCGTAGGCAGGGGGGACACCTACGAGCAGTACTTC. Translation: CASSVGRGDTYEQYF.

In its sample, this clone was seen a few times. This chain links TRBV6-6 with TRBJ1-1, with TRBD1 matching over 7 bases. V gave up 6 bases and J gave up 4 bases; unmatched junction bases: 11. There are 15 residues in the CDR3. Germline V gene lookup returns CDR1 MNHNY and CDR2 SVGAGI (reference sequence). This CDR3 reads CASSRRQGMGTEAFF. CDR3 bases: TGTGCCAGCAGCCGAAGACAGGGAATGGGCACTGAAGCTTTCTTT.

This clone has only one observation. The chain couples TRBV6-1 to TRBJ2-5, with 10 positions matching TRBD1. The CDR3 runs 15 residues. Germline CDR1 is MNHNS and CDR2 is SASEGT. The J segment lost 3 bases and the V segment lost 6 bases, leaving 7 bases of the junction unmatched. This CDR3 is CASRTPGQGKETQYF. CDR3 in DNA: TGTGCCAGCAGAACCCCGGGACAGGGGAAAGAGACCCAGTACTTC.

The chain employs TRBV6-6 and TRBJ2-5; D possibly corresponds to TRBD1 (5 bases). Germline values: CDR1 MNHNY, CDR2 SVGAGI (reference sequence). The CDR3 runs to 14 residues. V dropped 2 bases and J dropped 2 bases, with 9 bases sitting between them. This chain's CDR3 is CASSYVGAQETQYF. CDR3 nucleotides: TGTGCCAGCAGTTACGTAGGGGCGCAAGAGACCCAGTACTTC.

Only a few counts were recorded for this clone. Additional DNA sequences in this sample encode the identical CDR3. The chain couples TRBV2 to TRBJ2-1, with TRBD2 matching over 11 bases. V shed 8 bases, J shed 3 bases, and the junction held 6 bases outside the gene matches. This CDR3 has 15 amino acids. CDR1 and CDR2 (germline): SNHLY, FYNNEI. Here the CDR3 DNA reads TGTGCCAGCGCTCCGGGACTAGCGGACTACAATGAGCAGTTCTTC. It is translated as CASAPGLADYNEQFF.

The V call is TRBV5-1, the J call TRBJ1-4, with 9 bases lining up with TRBD1. The J segment lost 4 bases and the V segment lost 4 bases, leaving 14 bases of the junction unmatched. The germline gives CDR1 SGHRS, CDR2 YFSETQ. The CDR3 is made up of 18 amino acids. This chain's CDR3 is CASSRGTGGPALNEKLFF. In DNA, the CDR3 is TGCGCCAGCAGCCGAGGTACAGGGGGCCCAGCCCTTAATGAAAAACTGTTTTTT.

This chain links TRBV11-3 with TRBJ2-3; 12 positions agree with TRBD2. Unmatched junction bases numbered 5, after V lost 6 bases and J lost 4 bases. This CDR3 is built from 15 residues. In germline, CDR1 is SGHNT, CDR2 YENEEA. The CDR3 spells CASRPSGGASDTQYF. In nucleotides, the CDR3 is TGTGCCAGCAGACCTAGCGGGGGGGCATCAGATACGCAGTATTTT.

This clone has only a few counts. This sequence joins TRBV7-9 and TRBJ1-2; D remains unclear. Trimming left V 4 bases short and J 6 bases short, with 18 bases between. The CDR3 totals 15 residues. Per germline, CDR1 SEHNR and CDR2 FQNEAQ (reference sequence). CDR3 nucleotide sequence: TGTGCCAGCAGCTCCCCCTCGGGAGTGACGCATGGCTACACCTTC. It specifies CASSSPSGVTHGYTF.

A few counts support this clone. The CDR3 sequence is CASSFADSRRTEAFF. The CDR3 nucleotides read TGTGCCAGTAGTTTTGCGGACAGCCGCAGGACTGAAGCTTTCTTT. This chain joins TRBV19 and TRBJ1-1; D perhaps matches TRBD1 (6 bases). V shed 5 bases and J shed 5 bases, with 18 bases lying between them. The germline V gene encodes CDR1 LNHDA and CDR2 SQIVND (reference sequence). This CDR3 contains 15 residues.

The chain uses TRBV29-1 and TRBJ2-7, with D possibly matching TRBD1 (5 bases). This CDR3 contains 13 residues. In germline, CDR1 is SQVTM, CDR2 ANQGSEA. The germline V and J ends were trimmed by 0 bases and 4 bases, with 10 bases remaining between them. In nucleotides, the CDR3 is TGCAGCGTTGAAGATGCAGGGTCATACGAGCAGTACTTC. This sequence encodes CSVEDAGSYEQYF.

The chain combines TRBV25-1 with TRBJ2-7, with TRBD1 matching 7 bases. This CDR3 comprises 13 residues. With 2 bases clipped from V and 6 bases from J, the junction kept 4 bases outside the gene matches. In germline, CDR1 is MGHDK, CDR2 SYGVNS. Written as DNA, the CDR3 is TGTGCCAGCAGTGAAAGGGGGCGCGGCGAGCAGTACTTC. Amino acids: CASSERGRGEQYF.

The V call is TRBV29-1, the J call TRBJ1-1, with 11 bases lining up with TRBD1. CDR1 is SQVTM, CDR2 ANQGSEA, per germline. This CDR3 is 13 amino acids long. V was clipped by 3 bases and J by 11 bases; unmatched bases: 8. The CDR3 loop reads CSVEAGQGARAFF. CDR3 coding DNA: TGCAGCGTTGAGGCCGGACAGGGGGCTCGGGCTTTCTTT.